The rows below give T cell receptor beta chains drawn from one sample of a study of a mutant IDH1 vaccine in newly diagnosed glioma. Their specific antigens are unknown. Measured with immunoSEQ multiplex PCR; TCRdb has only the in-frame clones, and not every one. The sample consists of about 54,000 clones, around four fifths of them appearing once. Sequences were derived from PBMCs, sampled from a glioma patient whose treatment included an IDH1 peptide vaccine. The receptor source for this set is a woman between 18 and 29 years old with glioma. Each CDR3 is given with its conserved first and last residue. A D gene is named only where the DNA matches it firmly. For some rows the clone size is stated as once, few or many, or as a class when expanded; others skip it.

CASSELVSGWSLRVGSYNEQFF TGTGCCAGCAGTGAACTAGTTAGCGGGTGGTCTTTGAGGGTGGGCTCCTACAATGAGCAGTTCTTC TRBV6-1 - TRBJ2-1 TRBD2
CASSEEDSNTGELFF TGTGCCAGCAGTGAAGAGGACAGCAACACCGGGGAGCTGTTTTTT TRBV2 - TRBJ2-2 -
CASSPRKYRFLWDYGYTF TGTGCCAGCTCACCGAGGAAGTACAGGTTCCTTTGGGACTATGGCTACACCTTC TRBV18 - TRBJ1-2 -
CASSLAGDPYNEQFF TGTGCCAGCAGTCTAGCGGGAGACCCCTACAATGAGCAGTTCTTC TRBV6-6 - TRBJ2-1 TRBD2
CASSVAGGAQYF TGTGCCAGCAGCGTAGCCGGAGGGGCCCAGTACTTC TRBV9 - TRBJ2-5 -
CASSFGYEQYF TGTGCCAGCAGCTTCGGTTACGAGCAGTACTTC TRBV5-6 - TRBJ2-7 -
CASKGGRLETQYF TGTGCCAGTAAAGGGGGGCGCTTAGAGACCCAGTACTTC TRBV19 once TRBJ2-5 -
CASSYERFQETQYF TGTGCCAGCAGCTACGAGAGGTTTCAAGAGACCCAGTACTTC TRBV7-9 - TRBJ2-5 -
CASSSWTALGYTF TGTGCCAGCAGCTCCTGGACAGCCTTGGGCTACACCTTC TRBV13 - TRBJ1-2 -
CASSLDAMGLAKNIQYF TGCGCCAGCAGCTTGGATGCGATGGGACTGGCCAAAAACATTCAGTACTTC TRBV5-1 - TRBJ2-4 -
CASSLDRVSRGYTF TGTGCCAGCAGCTTAGACAGGGTTTCTAGGGGCTACACCTTC TRBV7-2 - TRBJ1-2 -
CASSQSRADEQFF TGTGCCAGCAGCCAATCTAGAGCGGATGAGCAGTTCTTC TRBV7-8 - TRBJ2-1 -
CASSHSRTLNTGELFF TGTGCCAGCAGCCATTCAAGGACACTTAACACCGGGGAGCTGTTTTTT TRBV9 - TRBJ2-2 -
CASSLASSGASYEQYF TGCGCCAGCAGCTTGGCTTCTAGCGGGGCCTCCTACGAGCAGTACTTC TRBV5-1 - TRBJ2-7 TRBD2
CASSYSRDRGNEKLFF TGTGCCAGCAGTTACTCCCGCGACAGGGGTAATGAAAAACTGTTTTTT TRBV6-5 once TRBJ1-4 TRBD1